This TCR beta chain was profiled in a study of blood T cell repertoires in COVID-19. Study summary: Both acute and convalescent COVID-19 samples were obtained from the United States, Italy and Spain. T cells, B-cell-depleted T cells, or PBMCs supplied cDNA or gDNA.

During active infection, Seattle patients enrolled and were then monitored through disease. In the original workflow: Scientists estimated how many nucleated cells there were by amplifying reference gene primers. Assay used: immunoSEQ multiplex PCR; TCRdb lists only in-frame clones, some missing. The DNA gave D and trimming, while V, J and clone size come from that table. The sample holds a few hundred thousand clones; approximately 84% are singletons and the top ten take about a sixth. Germline loops: CDR1 SNHLY, CDR2 FYNNEI. The CDR3 is 18 amino acids. Losses at the gene ends were 2 bases for V and 4 bases for J; bases not matched to a gene: 12.

This chain links TRBV2 with TRBJ2-4, with 9 bases matching TRBD2. This clonotype was sampled from a person aged 70 to 79 with COVID-19, enrolled during active disease. Sequencing was carried out using peripheral blood. The CDR3 DNA is TGTGCCAGCAGTGAATCGTGGGGCGGGGGGGCCGCTAAAAACATTCAGTACTTC. Protein: CASSESWGGGAAKNIQYF.